Shown below are 15 T cell receptor beta chains from a single sample sequenced in a study of immune cell composition in non-small cell lung cancer. The data were produced by immunoSEQ multiplex PCR, yet TCRdb's version contains in-frame clones alone and is incomplete. This table holds 7,500 to 10,000 clones, under 80% found once. The normal lung sample lay at least 3 cm, and maximally far, from the tumour. Specimen: non-adjacent lung tissue. All receptors derive from a human donor with non-small cell lung cancer.

The genes are TRBV7-9 and TRBJ1-6, with a tentative D call TRBD1 (5 bases). The V end lost 5 bases, the J end lost 2 bases, and 7 bases lay between the germline ends. The germline gives CDR1 SEHNR, CDR2 FQNEAQ (reference sequence). The CDR3 has 14 amino acids. CDR3 bases: TGTGCCAGCAGCCAGGGCACCTATAATTCACCCCTCCACTTT. It is translated as CASSQGTYNSPLHF.

The chain is built from TRBV5-1 and TRBJ2-7; 8 nucleotides line up with TRBD2. The V gene end was trimmed by 5 bases and the J gene end by 0 bases; junction bases not matched to a gene: 4. Germline V CDR1 and CDR2: SGHRS, YFSETQ. The CDR3 has 14 residues. The CDR3 DNA sequence: TGCGCCAGCAGACTAGCGGTTAGCTCCTACGAGCAGTACTTC. Its protein is CASRLAVSSYEQYF.

The chain combines TRBV10-3 with TRBJ2-7, with 9 nucleotides matching TRBD1. V was pared by 0 bases and J by 2 bases, with 2 bases of the junction left unmatched. Germline V lookup: CDR1 ENHRY, CDR2 SYGVKD. The CDR3 extends over 15 amino acids. The CDR3 reads CAISESGDRAYEQYF. In DNA, the CDR3 is TGTGCCATCAGTGAGTCTGGGGACAGGGCCTACGAGCAGTACTTC.

This clone is labeled medium-sized. V gene TRBV6-5 combines with J gene TRBJ2-5; 9 nucleotides align to TRBD1. V trimming: 6 bases; J trimming: 4 bases; junction bases outside the gene matches: 6. CDR1 MNHEY and CDR2 SVGAGI come from the germline V gene. The CDR3 consists of 14 residues. The chain's CDR3 is CASRPGTGRETQYF. CDR3 sequence (DNA): TGTGCCAGCAGGCCTGGGACAGGGAGAGAGACCCAGTACTTC.

The J gene is TRBJ2-2, the V gene TRBV5-1, with 12 bases aligning to TRBD2. The V and J ends lost 0 bases and 3 bases, in that order; junction bases with no gene match: 3. The CDR3 loop spans 17 amino acids. CDR1 SGHRS and CDR2 YFSETQ come from the germline V gene. CDR3 sequence: CASSLGPSGGDTGELFF. CDR3 DNA: TGCGCCAGCAGCTTGGGACCTAGCGGGGGGGACACCGGGGAGCTGTTTTTT. Based on the CDR3 plus reference TRBV5-1 and TRBJ2-2, the full variable domain is KAGVTQTPRYLIKTRGQQVTLSCSPISGHRSVSWYQQTPGQGLQFLFEYFSETQRNKGNFPGRFSGRQFSNSRSEMNVSTLELGDSALYLCASSLGPSGGDTGELFFGEGSRLTVL.

This rearrangement joins TRBV10-3 to TRBJ2-1, with 8 bases that match TRBD2. With 4 bases clipped from V and 4 bases from J, the junction kept 6 bases outside the gene matches. The CDR3 consists of 15 residues. Per the germline V gene, CDR1 is ENHRY and CDR2 is SYGVKD. CDR3 in amino acids: CAISASGGGYNEQFF. The CDR3 bases are TGTGCCATCAGTGCTTCGGGCGGGGGGTACAATGAGCAGTTCTTC.

The chain employs TRBV6-1 and TRBJ1-2; TRBD1 matches 7 bases. This CDR3 spans 18 amino acids. Per the germline V gene, CDR1 is MNHNS and CDR2 is SASEGT. V lost 3 bases and J lost 2; bases outside the gene matches: 15. For the CDR3, the DNA is TGTGCCAGCAGTGACCTGATTGGGACAGAGGCTCAAAACTATGGCTACACCTTC. It is translated as CASSDLIGTEAQNYGYTF.

This clone appeared a single time. The V gene is TRBV15, the J gene TRBJ2-5; maybe TRBD2 (6 bases). Looked up from germline, CDR1 is LNHNV and CDR2 is YYDKDF (reference sequence). CDR3 length: 15 amino acids. V lost 0 bases, J lost 3 bases, and 11 bases lay in between. The CDR3 loop reads CATSRDPTSKETQYF. CDR3 coding DNA: TGTGCCACCAGCAGAGATCCAACTAGCAAAGAGACCCAGTACTTC.

This clone is a singleton in its sample. The chain couples TRBV5-1 to TRBJ1-1, with D hard to call. Germline loops: CDR1 SGHRS, CDR2 YFSETQ. The V and J ends lost 0 bases and 1 base respectively, with 13 bases between them. The CDR3 consists of 16 residues. The CDR3 DNA reads as TGCGCCAGCAGCTTGGCCGTTGGACTCCAGAACACTGAAGCTTTCTTT. Protein: CASSLAVGLQNTEAFF.

The V and J genes are TRBV5-4 and TRBJ2-3, with 8 bases matching TRBD1. This CDR3 has 16 amino acids. With 0 bases clipped from V and 2 bases from J, the junction kept 5 bases outside the gene matches. CDR1 is SGHNT and CDR2 is YYREEE in the germline V gene (reference sequence). In DNA, the CDR3 is TGTGCCAGCAGCTTGGGGCAGGGGGCCAACACAGATACGCAGTATTTT. It yields the protein CASSLGQGANTDTQYF.

The chain uses TRBV11-2 and TRBJ1-6, with no clear D. The CDR3 has 14 residues. In germline, CDR1 is SGHAT, CDR2 FQNNGV. V was clipped by 5 bases and J by 9 bases, with 14 bases between them. The CDR3 DNA follows: TGTGCCAGCAGCCCCCGGGTGGGAGTTTCACCCCTCCACTTT. Amino acids: CASSPRVGVSPLHF.

This chain joins TRBV18 and TRBJ1-4; weak D call: TRBD1 (6 bases). The CDR3 consists of 14 residues. In germline, CDR1 is KGHSH, CDR2 LQKENI. Trimming took off 1 base at V and 7 bases at J, with 10 bases between the two ends. DNA of the CDR3: TGTGCCAGCTCACCACAGGGGGAAGGTGAAAAACTGTTTTTT. Amino acid sequence: CASSPQGEGEKLFF.

The V gene is TRBV6-6, the J gene TRBJ1-6; 7 bases are a match to TRBD1. Germline values: CDR1 MNHNY, CDR2 SVGAGI (reference sequence). The V gene end was trimmed by 4 bases and the J gene end by 10 bases; junction bases not matched to a gene: 7. CDR3 length: 14 amino acids. In DNA form, the CDR3 reads TGTGCCAGCAGTTCCGGGACAGAGGAGTCACCCCTCCACTTT. Translated, it gives CASSSGTEESPLHF.

This chain uses TRBV7-2 with TRBJ1-2, with unresolved D. The V end was cut by 1 base, the J end by 7 bases, with 10 bases between. Germline V gene data show CDR1 as SGHTA and CDR2 as FQGNSA. CDR3 length equals 13 residues. CDR3 amino acids: CASSLVFSSGYTF. CDR3 DNA sequence: TGTGCCAGCAGCTTAGTTTTCTCGAGTGGCTACACCTTC.

By its share, this clone is medium-sized (0.01 to 0.1%). Here the CDR3 DNA reads TGCAGCGTTGCTAAAGCTTTCTTT. This codes for CSVAKAFF. The V and J genes are TRBV29-1 and TRBJ1-1, with D unresolved. CDR1 and CDR2 from the germline V gene are SQVTM and ANQGSEA. This CDR3 region has 8 residues. The V gene lost 4 bases and the J gene lost 9 bases, with 3 bases spanning the gap. The full variable domain, its missing parts supplied by reference TRBV29-1 and TRBJ1-1, is SAVISQKPSRDICQRGTSLTIQCQVDSQVTMMFWYRQQPGQSLTLIATANQGSEATYESGFVIDKFPISRPNLTFSTLTVSNMSPEDSSIYLCSVAKAFFGQGTRLTVV.